These T cell receptor beta chains were read from a single sample in a study of monozygotic twins with inflammatory bowel disease. Following a re-call of the 5' RACE reads, TCRdb has one entry per CDR3 protein and lacks DNA. Found here are some 200,000 distinct CDR3 sequences; the top ten clones hold roughly 8%. Sequencing was carried out using blood. The receptors derive from a human donor with ulcerative colitis or Crohn's disease, or a healthy co-twin of an affected twin (not recorded which). CDR3s include the opening cysteine and the closing phenylalanine or tryptophan. The order of the fields is J gene, V gene, CDR3 protein.

j_gene: TRBJ2-1; v_gene: TRBV19; CDR3aa: CASSDSLWRQDSYNEQFF
j_gene: TRBJ2-1; v_gene: TRBV20-1; CDR3aa: CSAIGGGDHNEQFF
j_gene: TRBJ2-2; v_gene: TRBV6-2/TRBV6-3; CDR3aa: CASSYSSLYNTGELFF
j_gene: TRBJ1-2; v_gene: TRBV4-3; CDR3aa: CASSQGPGGPSTYGYTF
j_gene: TRBJ2-7; v_gene: TRBV3-1; CDR3aa: CASSLNRGNEQYF
j_gene: TRBJ1-2; v_gene: TRBV27; CDR3aa: CASSLKDRGPLSYGYTF
j_gene: TRBJ1-6; v_gene: TRBV6-1; CDR3aa: CASSEARGWTASYNSPLHF
j_gene: TRBJ2-1; v_gene: TRBV4-1; CDR3aa: CASSQEPPRTNAYNEQFF
j_gene: TRBJ2-3; v_gene: TRBV6-1; CDR3aa: CASRRTEHTDTQYF
j_gene: TRBJ2-3; v_gene: TRBV7-2; CDR3aa: CASSFGTSGTDTQYF
j_gene: TRBJ2-3; v_gene: TRBV4-2; CDR3aa: CASSPLPGSGFYTQYF
j_gene: TRBJ2-7; v_gene: TRBV20-1; CDR3aa: CSASSSIDEQYF
j_gene: TRBJ2-1; v_gene: TRBV7-6; CDR3aa: CASSFGAEQFF
j_gene: TRBJ2-3; v_gene: TRBV5-1; CDR3aa: CASSLVLAGGTDTQYF
j_gene: TRBJ1-3; v_gene: TRBV7-2; CDR3aa: CASSLVTGAGNTIYF
j_gene: TRBJ1-6; v_gene: TRBV11-2; CDR3aa: CASRPLTQGINSPLHF
j_gene: TRBJ2-1; v_gene: TRBV5-1; CDR3aa: CASSLVAQGRMNEQFF
j_gene: TRBJ2-1; v_gene: TRBV3-1; CDR3aa: CASSFLLDEQFF
j_gene: TRBJ2-5; v_gene: TRBV5-1; CDR3aa: CASSSGVPQLQETQYF
j_gene: TRBJ2-7; v_gene: TRBV6-4; CDR3aa: CASSVDGAYEQYF
j_gene: TRBJ2-5; v_gene: TRBV4-3; CDR3aa: CASSQGTGTRETQYF
j_gene: TRBJ1-4; v_gene: TRBV6-5; CDR3aa: CASSYSGLGRGRGEKLFF
j_gene: TRBJ2-1; v_gene: TRBV5-1; CDR3aa: CASRATGTPRGNEQFF
j_gene: TRBJ1-2; v_gene: TRBV12-3/TRBV12-4; CDR3aa: CASSLNLPPLQGAPRGYTF
j_gene: TRBJ1-5; v_gene: TRBV5-6; CDR3aa: CASSTHRGLYSNQPQHF
j_gene: TRBJ1-2; v_gene: TRBV7-2; CDR3aa: CASSSQVQTDGYTF
j_gene: TRBJ1-2; v_gene: TRBV19; CDR3aa: CASQLQGGLGNYGYTF